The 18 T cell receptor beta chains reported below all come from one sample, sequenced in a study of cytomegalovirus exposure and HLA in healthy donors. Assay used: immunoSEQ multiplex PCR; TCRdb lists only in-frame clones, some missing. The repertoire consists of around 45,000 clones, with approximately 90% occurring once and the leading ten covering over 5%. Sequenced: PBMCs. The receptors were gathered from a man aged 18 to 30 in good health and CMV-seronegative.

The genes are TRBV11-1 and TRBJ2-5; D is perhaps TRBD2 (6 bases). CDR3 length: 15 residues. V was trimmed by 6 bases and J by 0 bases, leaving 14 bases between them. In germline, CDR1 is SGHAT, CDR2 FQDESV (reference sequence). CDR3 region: CASSRGGAYQETQYF. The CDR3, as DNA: TGTGCCAGCAGTCGAGGCGGGGCGTACCAAGAGACCCAGTACTTC.

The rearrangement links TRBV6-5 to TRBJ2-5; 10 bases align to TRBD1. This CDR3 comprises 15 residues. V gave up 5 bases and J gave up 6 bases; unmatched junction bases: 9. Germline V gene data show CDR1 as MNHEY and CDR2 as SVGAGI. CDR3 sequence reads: CASSQTGTGVKTQYF. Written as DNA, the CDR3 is TGTGCCAGCAGTCAAACCGGGACAGGGGTAAAGACCCAGTACTTC.

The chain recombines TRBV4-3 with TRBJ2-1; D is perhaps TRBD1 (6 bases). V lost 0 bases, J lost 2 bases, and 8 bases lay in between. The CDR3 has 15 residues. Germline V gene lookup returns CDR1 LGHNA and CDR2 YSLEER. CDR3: CASSQDTGTYNEQFF. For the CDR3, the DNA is TGCGCCAGCAGCCAAGATACAGGGACCTACAATGAGCAGTTCTTC.

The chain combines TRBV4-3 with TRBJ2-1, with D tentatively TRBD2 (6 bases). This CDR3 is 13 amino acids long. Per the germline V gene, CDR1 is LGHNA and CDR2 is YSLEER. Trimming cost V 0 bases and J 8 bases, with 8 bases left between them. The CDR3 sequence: CASSQELADEQFF. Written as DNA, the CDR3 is TGCGCCAGCAGCCAAGAACTAGCAGATGAGCAGTTCTTC.

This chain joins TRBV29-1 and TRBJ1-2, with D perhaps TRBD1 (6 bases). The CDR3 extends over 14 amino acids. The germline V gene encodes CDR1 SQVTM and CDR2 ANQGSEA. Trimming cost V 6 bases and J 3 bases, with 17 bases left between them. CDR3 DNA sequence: TGCAGCGTAGTGACAGGAGAACTTTACTATGGCTACACCTTC. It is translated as CSVVTGELYYGYTF.

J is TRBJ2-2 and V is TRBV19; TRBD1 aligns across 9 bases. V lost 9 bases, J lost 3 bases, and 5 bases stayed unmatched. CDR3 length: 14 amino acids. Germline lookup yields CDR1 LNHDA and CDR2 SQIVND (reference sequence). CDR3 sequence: CASTGGLDTGELFF. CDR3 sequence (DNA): TGTGCCAGCACAGGGGGCTTGGACACCGGGGAGCTGTTTTTT.

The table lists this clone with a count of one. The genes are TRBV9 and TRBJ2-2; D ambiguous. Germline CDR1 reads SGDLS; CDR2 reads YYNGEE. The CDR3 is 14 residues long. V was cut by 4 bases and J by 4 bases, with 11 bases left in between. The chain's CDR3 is CASSRSSGTGELFF. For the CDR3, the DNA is TGTGCCAGCAGCCGCTCCAGTGGCACCGGGGAGCTGTTTTTT.

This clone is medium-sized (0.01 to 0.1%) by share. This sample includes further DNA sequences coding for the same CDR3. The CDR3 DNA reads TGTGCCAGCAGCTTAGGGGGACAGTACAATGAGCAGTTCTTC. Residues: CASSLGGQYNEQFF. V and J are TRBV7-3 and TRBJ2-1, with 7 bases that match TRBD1. The trim removed 2 bases at V and 4 bases at J, leaving 2 bases unmatched. CDR1 SGHTA and CDR2 FQGTGA come from the germline V gene. There are 14 residues in the CDR3.

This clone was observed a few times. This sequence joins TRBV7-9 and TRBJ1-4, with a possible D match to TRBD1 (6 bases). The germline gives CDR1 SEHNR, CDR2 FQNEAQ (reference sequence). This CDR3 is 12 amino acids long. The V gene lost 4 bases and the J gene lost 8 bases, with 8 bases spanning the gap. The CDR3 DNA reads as TGTGCCAGCAGCTCGACAGGAGAAAAACTGTTTTTT. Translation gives CASSSTGEKLFF.

The DNA of the CDR3 is TGTGCCAGCACCAGAGAGGCCGACGGGGAGCTGTTTTTT. Amino acid sequence: CASTREADGELFF. V gene TRBV5-5 combines with J gene TRBJ2-2; D is undetermined. CDR1 is SGHKS and CDR2 is YYEKEE in the germline V gene (reference sequence). The CDR3 covers 13 residues. With 6 bases removed from V and 7 bases from J, the gap between germline ends came to 13 bases.

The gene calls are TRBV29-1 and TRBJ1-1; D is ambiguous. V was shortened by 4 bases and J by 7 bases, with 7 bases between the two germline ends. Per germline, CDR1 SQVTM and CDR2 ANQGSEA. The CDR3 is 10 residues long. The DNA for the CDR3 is TGCAGCGTTGTTAGTATTGAAGCTTTCTTT. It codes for CSVVSIEAFF.

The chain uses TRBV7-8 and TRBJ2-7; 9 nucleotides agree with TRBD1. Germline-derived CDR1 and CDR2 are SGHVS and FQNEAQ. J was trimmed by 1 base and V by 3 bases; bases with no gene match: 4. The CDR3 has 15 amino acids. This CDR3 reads CASSFGQGPSYEQYF. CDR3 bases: TGTGCCAGCAGCTTCGGACAGGGGCCTTCCTACGAGCAGTACTTC.

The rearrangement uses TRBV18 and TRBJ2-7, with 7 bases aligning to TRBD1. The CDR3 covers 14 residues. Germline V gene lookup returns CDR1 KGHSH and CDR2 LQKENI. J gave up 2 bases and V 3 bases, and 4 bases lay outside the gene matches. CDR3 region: CASSPDRATYEQYF. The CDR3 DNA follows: TGTGCCAGCTCACCTGACAGGGCAACCTACGAGCAGTACTTC. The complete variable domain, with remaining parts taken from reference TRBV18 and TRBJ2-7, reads NAGVMQNPRHLVRRRGQEARLRCSPMKGHSHVYWYRQLPEEGLKFMVYLQKENIIDESGMPKERFSAEFPKEGPSILRIQQVVRGDSAAYFCASSPDRATYEQYFGPGTRLTVT.

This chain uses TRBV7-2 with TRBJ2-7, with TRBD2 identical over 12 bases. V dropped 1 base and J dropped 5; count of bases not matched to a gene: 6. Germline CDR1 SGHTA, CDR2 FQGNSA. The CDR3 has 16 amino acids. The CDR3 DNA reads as TGTGCCAGCAGCTTAGACCGGACTAGCGGGGTCGACGAGCAGTACTTC. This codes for CASSLDRTSGVDEQYF.

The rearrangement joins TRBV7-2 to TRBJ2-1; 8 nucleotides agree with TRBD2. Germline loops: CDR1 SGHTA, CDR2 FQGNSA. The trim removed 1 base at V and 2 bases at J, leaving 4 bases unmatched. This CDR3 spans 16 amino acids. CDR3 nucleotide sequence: TGTGCCAGCAGCTTAGAACTAGCGGCTACCTACAATGAGCAGTTCTTC. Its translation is CASSLELAATYNEQFF.

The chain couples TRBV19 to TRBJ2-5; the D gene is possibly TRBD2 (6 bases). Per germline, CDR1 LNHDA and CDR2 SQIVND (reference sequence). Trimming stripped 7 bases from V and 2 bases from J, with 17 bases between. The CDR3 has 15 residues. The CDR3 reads CASMGWDSPQETQYF. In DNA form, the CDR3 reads TGTGCCAGTATGGGTTGGGACTCCCCACAAGAGACCCAGTACTTC.

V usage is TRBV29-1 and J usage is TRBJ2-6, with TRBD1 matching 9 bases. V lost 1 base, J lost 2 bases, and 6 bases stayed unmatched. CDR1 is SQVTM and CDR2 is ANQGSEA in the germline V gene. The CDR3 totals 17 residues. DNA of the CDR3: TGCAGCGTTGAAGGAGGGACAGGGAGAACTGGGGCCAACGTCCTGACTTTC. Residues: CSVEGGTGRTGANVLTF.

The CDR3 DNA follows: TGCGCCAGCAGCTTTAGACAGGGAGGATATGGCTACACCTTC. This codes for CASSFRQGGYGYTF. This chain links TRBV5-1 with TRBJ1-2; 7 bases are shared with TRBD1. This CDR3 has 14 amino acids. With V trimmed by 2 bases and J by 5 bases, 6 bases remained unmatched. CDR1 and CDR2 from the germline V gene are SGHRS and YFSETQ.